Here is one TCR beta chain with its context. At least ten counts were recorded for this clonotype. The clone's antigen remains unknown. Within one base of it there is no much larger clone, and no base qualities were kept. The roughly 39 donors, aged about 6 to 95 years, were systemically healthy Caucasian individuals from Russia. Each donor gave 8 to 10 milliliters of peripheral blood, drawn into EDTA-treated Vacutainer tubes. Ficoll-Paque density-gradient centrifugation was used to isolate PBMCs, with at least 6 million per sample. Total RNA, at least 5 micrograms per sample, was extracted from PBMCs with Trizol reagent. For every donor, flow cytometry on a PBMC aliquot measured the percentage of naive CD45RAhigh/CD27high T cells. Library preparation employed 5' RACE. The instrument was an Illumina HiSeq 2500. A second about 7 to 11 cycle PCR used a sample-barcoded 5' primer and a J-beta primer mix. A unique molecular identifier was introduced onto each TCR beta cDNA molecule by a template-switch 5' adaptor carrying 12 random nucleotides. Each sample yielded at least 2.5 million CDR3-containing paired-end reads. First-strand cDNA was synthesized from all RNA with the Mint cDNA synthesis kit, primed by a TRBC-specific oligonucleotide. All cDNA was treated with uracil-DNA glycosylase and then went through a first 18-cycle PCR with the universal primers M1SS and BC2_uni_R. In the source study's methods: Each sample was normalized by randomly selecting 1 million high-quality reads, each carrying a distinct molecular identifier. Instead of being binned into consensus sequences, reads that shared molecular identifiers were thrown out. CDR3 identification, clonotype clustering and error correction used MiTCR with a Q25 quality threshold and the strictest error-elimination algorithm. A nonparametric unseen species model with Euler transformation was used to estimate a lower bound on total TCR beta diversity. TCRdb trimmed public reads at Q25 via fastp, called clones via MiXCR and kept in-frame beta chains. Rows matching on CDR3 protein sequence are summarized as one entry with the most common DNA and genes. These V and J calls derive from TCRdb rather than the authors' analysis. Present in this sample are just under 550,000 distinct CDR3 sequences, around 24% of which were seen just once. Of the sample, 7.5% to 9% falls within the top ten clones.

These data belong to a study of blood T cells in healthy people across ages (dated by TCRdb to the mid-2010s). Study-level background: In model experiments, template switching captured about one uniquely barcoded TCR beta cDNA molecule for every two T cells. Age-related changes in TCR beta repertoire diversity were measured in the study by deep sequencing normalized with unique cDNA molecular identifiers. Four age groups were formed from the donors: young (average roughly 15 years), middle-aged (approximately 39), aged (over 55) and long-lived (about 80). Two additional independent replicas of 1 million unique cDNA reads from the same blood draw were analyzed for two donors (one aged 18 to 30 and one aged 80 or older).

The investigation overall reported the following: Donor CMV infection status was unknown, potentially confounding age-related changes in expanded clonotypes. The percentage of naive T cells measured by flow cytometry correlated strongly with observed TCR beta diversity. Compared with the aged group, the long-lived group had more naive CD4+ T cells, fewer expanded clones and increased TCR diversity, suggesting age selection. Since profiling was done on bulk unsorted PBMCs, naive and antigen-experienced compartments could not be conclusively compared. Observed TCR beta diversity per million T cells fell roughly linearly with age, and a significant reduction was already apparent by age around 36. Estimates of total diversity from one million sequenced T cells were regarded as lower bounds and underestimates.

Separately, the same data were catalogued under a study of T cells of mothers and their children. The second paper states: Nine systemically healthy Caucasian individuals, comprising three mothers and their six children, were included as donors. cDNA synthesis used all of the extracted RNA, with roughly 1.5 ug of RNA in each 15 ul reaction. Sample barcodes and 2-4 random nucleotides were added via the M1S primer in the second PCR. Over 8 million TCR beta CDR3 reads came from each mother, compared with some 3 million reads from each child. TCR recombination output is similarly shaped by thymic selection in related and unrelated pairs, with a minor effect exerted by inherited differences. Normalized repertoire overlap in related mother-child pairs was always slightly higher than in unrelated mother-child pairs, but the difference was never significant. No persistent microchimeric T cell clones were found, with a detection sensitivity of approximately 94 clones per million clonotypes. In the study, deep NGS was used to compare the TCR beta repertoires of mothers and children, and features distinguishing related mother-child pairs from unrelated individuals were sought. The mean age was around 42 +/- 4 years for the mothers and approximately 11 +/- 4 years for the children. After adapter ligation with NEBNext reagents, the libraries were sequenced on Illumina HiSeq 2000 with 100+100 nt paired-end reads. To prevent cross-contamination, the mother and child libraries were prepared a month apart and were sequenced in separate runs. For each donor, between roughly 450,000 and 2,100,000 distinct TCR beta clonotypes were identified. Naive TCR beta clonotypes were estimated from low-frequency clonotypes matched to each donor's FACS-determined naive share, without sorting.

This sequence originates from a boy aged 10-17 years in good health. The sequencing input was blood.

The CDR3 sequence is CASSRAGGSTDTQYF. The sequenced DNA: TGTGCCAGCAGCCGAGCGGGAGGTAGCACAGATACGCAGTATTTT. The chain was built from TRBV25-1 and TRBJ2-3; TRBD2 lines up with 9 middle nucleotides. The CDR3 goes from the cysteine to the phenylalanine over 15 residues. Only the CDR3 DNA stays, 45 bases, in frame from base 1. The germline V gene supplies CDR1 MGHDK and CDR2 SYGVNS. After removal of 6 bases from V and 0 bases from J, the junction retains 4 bases not matched to a gene.